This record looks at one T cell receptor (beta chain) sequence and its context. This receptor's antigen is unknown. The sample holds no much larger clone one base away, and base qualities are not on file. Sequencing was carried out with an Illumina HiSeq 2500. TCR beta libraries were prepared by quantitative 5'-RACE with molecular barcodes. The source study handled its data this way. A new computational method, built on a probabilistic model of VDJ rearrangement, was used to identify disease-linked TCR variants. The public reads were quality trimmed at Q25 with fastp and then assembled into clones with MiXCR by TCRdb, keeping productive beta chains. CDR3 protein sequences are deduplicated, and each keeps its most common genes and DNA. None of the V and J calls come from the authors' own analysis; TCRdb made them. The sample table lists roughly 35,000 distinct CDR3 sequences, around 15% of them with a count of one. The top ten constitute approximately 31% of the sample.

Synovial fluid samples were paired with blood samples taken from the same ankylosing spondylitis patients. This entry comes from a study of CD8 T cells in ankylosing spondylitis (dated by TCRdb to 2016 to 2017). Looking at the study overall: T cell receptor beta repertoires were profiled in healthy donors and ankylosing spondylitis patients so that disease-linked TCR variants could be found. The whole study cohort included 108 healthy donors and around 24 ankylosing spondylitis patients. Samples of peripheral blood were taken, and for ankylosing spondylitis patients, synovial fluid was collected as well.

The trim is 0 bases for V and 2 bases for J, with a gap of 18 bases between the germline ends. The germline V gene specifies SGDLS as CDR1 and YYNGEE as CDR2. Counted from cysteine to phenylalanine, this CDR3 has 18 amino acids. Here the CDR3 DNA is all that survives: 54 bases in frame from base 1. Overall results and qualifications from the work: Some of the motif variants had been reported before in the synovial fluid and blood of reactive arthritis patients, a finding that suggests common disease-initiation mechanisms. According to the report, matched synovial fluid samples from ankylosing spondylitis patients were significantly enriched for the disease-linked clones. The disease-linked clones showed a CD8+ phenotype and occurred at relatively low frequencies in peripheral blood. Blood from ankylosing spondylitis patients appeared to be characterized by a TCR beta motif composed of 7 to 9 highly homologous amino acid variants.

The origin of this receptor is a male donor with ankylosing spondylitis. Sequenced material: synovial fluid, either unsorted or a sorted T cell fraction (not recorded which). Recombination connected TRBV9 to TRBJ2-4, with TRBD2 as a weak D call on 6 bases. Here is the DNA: TGTGCCAGCAGCGTAGCTACTGGTAGCGGACTCTCCAAAAACATTCAGTACTTC. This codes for CASSVATGSGLSKNIQYF.